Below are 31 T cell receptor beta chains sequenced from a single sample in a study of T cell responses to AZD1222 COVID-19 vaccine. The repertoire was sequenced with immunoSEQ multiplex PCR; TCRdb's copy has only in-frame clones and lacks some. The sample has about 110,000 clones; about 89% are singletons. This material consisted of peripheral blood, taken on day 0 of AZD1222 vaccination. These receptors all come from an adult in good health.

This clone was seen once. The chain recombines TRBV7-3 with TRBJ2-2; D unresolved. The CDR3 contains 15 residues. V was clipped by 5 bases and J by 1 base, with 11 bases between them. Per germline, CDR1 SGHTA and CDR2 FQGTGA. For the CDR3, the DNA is TGTGCCAGCAGCCAAGACACCCAGAACACCGGGGAGCTGTTTTTT. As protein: CASSQDTQNTGELFF.

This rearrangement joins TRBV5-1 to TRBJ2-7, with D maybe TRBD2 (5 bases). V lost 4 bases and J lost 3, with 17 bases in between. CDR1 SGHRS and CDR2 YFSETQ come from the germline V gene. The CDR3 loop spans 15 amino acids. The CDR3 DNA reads TGCGCCAGCAGCCCGATTGACGCCGGGGACTACGAGCAGTACTTC. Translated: CASSPIDAGDYEQYF.

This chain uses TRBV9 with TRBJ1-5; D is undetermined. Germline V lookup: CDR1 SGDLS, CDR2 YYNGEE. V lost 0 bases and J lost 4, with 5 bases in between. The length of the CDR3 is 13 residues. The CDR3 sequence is CASSVATNQPQHF. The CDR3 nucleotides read TGTGCCAGCAGCGTAGCGACAAATCAGCCCCAGCATTTT.

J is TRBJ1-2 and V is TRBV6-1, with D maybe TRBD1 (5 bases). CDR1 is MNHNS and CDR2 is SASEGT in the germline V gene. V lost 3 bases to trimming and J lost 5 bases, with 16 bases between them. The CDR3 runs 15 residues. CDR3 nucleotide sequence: TGTGCCAGCAGTGACCAACACGTGGGGACGTATGGCTACACCTTC. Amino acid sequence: CASSDQHVGTYGYTF.

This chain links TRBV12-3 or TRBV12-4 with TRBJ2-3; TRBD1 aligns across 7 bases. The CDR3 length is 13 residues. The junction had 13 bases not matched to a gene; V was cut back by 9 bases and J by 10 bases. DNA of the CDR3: TGTGCCAGGACTGGGACAGACTCAGCCCCGCAGTATTTT. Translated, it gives CARTGTDSAPQYF.

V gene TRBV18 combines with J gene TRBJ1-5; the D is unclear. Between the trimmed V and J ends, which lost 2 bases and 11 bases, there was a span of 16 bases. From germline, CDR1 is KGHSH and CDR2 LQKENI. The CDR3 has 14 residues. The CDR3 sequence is CASSPRAGLWAQHF. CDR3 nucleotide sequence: TGTGCCAGCTCACCAAGGGCAGGCCTTTGGGCCCAGCATTTT.

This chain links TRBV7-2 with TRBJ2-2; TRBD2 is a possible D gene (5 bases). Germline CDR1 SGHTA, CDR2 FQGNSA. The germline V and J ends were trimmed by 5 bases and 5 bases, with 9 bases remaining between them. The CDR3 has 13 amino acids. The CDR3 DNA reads TGTGCCAGCAGCCCCCGGAGGACCGGGGAGCTGTTTTTT. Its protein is CASSPRRTGELFF.

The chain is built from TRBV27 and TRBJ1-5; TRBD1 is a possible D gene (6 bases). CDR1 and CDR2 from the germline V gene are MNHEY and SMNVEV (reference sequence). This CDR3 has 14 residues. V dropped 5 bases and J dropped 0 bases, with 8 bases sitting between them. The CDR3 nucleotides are TGTGCCAGCAGTCTCAGGGGTAGCAATCAGCCCCAGCATTTT. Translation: CASSLRGSNQPQHF.

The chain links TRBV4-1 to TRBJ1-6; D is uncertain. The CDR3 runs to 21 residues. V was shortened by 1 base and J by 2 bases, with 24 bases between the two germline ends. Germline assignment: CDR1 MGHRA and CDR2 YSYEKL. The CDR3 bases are TGCGCCAGCAGCCAAGCCCCGTTTATAGGCCGGGTCGGGGCCTATAATTCACCCCTCCACTTT. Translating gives CASSQAPFIGRVGAYNSPLHF.

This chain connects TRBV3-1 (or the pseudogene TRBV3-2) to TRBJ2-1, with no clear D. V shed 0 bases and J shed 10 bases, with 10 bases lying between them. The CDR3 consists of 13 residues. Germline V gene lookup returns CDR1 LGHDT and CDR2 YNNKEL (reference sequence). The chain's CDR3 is CASSQDSSTEQFF. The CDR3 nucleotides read TGTGCCAGCAGCCAAGATTCCTCAACCGAGCAGTTCTTC.

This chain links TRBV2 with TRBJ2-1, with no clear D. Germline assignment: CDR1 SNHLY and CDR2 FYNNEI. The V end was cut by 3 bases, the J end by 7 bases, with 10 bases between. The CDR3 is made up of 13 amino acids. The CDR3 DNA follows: TGTGCCAGCAGTGACGCCCGCGGTAATGAGCAGTTCTTC. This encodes CASSDARGNEQFF.

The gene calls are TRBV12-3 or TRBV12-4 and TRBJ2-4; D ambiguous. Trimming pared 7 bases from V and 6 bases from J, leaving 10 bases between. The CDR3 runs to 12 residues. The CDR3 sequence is CASTFGINIQYF. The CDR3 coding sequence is TGTGCCAGCACCTTCGGTATAAACATTCAGTACTTC.

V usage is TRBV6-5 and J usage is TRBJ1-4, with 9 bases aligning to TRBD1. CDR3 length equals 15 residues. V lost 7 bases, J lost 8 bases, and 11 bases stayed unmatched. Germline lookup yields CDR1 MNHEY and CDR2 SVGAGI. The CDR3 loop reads CASNGPGQGYEKLFF. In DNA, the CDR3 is TGTGCCAGCAACGGACCGGGACAGGGATACGAAAAACTGTTTTTT.

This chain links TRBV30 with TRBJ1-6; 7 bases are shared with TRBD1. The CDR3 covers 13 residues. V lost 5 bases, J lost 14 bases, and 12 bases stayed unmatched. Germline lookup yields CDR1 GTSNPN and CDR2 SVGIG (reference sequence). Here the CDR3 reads CAWQLGSTGALHF. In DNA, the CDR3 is TGTGCCTGGCAATTGGGCAGCACAGGGGCCCTCCACTTT.

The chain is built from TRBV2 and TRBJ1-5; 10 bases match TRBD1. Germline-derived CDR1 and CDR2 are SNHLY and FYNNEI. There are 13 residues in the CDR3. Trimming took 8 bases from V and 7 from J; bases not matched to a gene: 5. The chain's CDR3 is CASGTGVWQPQHF. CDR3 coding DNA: TGTGCCAGCGGGACAGGGGTGTGGCAGCCCCAGCATTTT.

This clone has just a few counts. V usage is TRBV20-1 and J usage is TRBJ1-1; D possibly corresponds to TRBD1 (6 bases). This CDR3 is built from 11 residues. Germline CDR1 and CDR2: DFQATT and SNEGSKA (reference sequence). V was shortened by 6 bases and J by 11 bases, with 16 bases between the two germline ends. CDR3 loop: CSASVSRGAFF. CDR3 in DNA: TGCAGTGCGTCCGTGAGCAGGGGCGCTTTCTTT.

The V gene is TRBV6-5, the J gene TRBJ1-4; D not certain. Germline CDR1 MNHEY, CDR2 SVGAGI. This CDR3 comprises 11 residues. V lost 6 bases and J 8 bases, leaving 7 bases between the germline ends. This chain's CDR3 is CASRSQEKLFF. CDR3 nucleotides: TGTGCCAGCAGGTCTCAGGAAAAACTGTTTTTT.

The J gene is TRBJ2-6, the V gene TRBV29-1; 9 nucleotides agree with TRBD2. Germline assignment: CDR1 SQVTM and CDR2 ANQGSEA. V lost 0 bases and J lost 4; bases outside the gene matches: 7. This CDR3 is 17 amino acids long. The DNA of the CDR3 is TGCAGCGTTGAAGATGTTACCGGACTAGCGGGGGCCAACGTCCTGACTTTC. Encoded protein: CSVEDVTGLAGANVLTF.

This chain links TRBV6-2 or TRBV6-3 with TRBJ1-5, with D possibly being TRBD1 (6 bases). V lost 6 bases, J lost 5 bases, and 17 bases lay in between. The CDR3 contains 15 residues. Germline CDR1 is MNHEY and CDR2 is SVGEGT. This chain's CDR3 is CASSPRGGVDQPQHF. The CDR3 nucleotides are TGTGCCAGCAGCCCCAGAGGGGGGGTGGATCAGCCCCAGCATTTT.

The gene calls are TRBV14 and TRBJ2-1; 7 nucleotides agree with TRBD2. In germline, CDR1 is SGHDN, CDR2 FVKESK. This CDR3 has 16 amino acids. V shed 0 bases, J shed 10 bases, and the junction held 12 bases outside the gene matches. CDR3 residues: CASSQERKGRVREQFF. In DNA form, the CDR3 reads TGTGCCAGCAGCCAAGAAAGAAAAGGGAGGGTTCGCGAGCAGTTCTTC.

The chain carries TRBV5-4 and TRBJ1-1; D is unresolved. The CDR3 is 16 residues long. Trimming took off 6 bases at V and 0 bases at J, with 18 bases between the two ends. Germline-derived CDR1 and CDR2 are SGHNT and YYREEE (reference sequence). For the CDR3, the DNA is TGTGCCAGCACCGTACAAGCAAGCCTCATGAACACTGAAGCTTTCTTT. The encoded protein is CASTVQASLMNTEAFF.

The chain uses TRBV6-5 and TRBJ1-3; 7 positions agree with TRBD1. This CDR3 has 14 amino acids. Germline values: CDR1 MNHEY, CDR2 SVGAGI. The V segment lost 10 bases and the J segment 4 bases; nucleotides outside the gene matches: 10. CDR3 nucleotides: TGTGCCACCAAAGCCTCGGACAGGGGAAACACCATATATTTT. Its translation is CATKASDRGNTIYF.

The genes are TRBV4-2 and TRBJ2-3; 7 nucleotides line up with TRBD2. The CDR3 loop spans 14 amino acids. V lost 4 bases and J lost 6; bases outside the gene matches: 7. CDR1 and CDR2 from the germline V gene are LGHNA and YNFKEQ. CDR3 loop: CASSLRRTRDTQYF. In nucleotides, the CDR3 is TGTGCCAGCAGCCTCAGGCGGACTAGGGATACGCAGTATTTT.

Written as DNA, the CDR3 is TGCAGTGCTAGTGCCCCAGGGGGGAATTCACCCCTCCACTTT. Amino acids: CSASAPGGNSPLHF. V is TRBV20-1 and J is TRBJ1-6, with TRBD1 identical over 7 bases. V gave up 3 bases and J gave up 7 bases; unmatched junction bases: 6. Germline CDR1 is DFQATT and CDR2 is SNEGSKA (reference sequence). The CDR3 consists of 14 residues.

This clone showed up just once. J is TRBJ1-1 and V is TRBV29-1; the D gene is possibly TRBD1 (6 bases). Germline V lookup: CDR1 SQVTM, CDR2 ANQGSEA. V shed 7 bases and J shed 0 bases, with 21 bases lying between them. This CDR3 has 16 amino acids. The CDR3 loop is CSGHPFQGRLNTEAFF. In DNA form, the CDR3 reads TGCAGCGGACACCCTTTCCAGGGGAGATTGAACACTGAAGCTTTCTTT.

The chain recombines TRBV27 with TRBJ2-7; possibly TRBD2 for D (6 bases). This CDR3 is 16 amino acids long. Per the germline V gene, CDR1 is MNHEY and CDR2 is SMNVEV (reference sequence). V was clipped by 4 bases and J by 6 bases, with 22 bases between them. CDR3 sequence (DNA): TGTGCCAGCAGTTCCCCGCTTCGGACTAAGATGGGCGAGCAGTACTTC. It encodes CASSSPLRTKMGEQYF.

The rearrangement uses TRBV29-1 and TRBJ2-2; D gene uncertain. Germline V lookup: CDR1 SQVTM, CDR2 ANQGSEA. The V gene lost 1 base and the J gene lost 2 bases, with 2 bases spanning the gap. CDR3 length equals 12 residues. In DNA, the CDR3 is TGCAGCGTTGAAGGTAACACCGGGGAGCTGTTTTTT. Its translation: CSVEGNTGELFF.

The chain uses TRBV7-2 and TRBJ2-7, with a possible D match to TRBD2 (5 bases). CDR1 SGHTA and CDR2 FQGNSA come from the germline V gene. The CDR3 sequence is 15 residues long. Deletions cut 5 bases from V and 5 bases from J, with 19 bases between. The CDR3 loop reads CASSPRGGKVDEQYF. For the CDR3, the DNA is TGTGCCAGCAGCCCCCGGGGTGGAAAGGTCGACGAGCAGTACTTC.

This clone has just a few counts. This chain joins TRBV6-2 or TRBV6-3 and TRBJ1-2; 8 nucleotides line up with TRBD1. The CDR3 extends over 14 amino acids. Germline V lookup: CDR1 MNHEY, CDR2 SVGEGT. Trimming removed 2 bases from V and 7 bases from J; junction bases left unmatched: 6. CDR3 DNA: TGTGCCAGCAGTTACGACAGGGGATTGTCTGGCTACACCTTC. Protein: CASSYDRGLSGYTF.

The CDR3 DNA follows: TGTGCCAGCAGCGAGCGGGCCCCTTCCTACGAGCAGTACTTC. Translation: CASSERAPSYEQYF. The rearrangement uses TRBV14 and TRBJ2-7; TRBD2 is a possible D gene (6 bases). Germline CDR1 SGHDN, CDR2 FVKESK. Trimming stripped 5 bases from V and 1 base from J, with 12 bases between. The CDR3 covers 14 residues.

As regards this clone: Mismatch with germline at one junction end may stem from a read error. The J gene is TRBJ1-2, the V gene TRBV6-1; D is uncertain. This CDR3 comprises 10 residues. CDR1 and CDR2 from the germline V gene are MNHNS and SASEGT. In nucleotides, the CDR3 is TGTGCCAGCAGTGACTACGGCTACACCTTC. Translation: CASSDYGYTF.